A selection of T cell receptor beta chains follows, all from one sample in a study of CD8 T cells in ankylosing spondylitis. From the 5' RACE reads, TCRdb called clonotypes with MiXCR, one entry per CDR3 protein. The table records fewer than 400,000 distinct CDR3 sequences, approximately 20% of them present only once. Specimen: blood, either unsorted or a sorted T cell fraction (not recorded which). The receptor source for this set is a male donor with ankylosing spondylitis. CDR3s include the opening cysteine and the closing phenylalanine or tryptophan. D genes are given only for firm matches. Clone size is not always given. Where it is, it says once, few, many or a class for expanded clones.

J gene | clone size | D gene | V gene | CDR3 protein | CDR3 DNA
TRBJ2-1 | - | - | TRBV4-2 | CASSQEGDGFYNEQFF | TGTGCCAGCAGCCAAGAAGGAGACGGATTCTACAATGAGCAGTTCTTC
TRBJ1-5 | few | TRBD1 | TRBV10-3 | CAISESTGQGRNQPQHF | TGTGCCATCAGTGAGTCGACGGGACAGGGTCGCAATCAGCCCCAGCATTTT
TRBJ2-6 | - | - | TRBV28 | CASRQSGANVLTF | TGTGCCAGCAGACAGTCTGGGGCCAACGTCCTGACTTTC
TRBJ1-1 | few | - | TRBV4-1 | CASSQDVAGDTEAFF | TGCGCCAGCAGCCAAGATGTGGCTGGGGACACTGAAGCTTTCTTT
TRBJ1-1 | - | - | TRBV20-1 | CSARDGHMNTEAFF | TGCAGTGCTAGAGATGGGCACATGAACACTGAAGCTTTCTTT
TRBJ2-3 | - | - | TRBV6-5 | CASSYGKVTDTQYF | TGTGCCAGCAGTTACGGAAAGGTCACAGATACGCAGTATTTT
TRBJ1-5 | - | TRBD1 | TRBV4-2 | CASSQGGQGWNQPQHF | TGTGCCAGCAGCCAAGGAGGACAGGGGTGGAATCAGCCCCAGCATTTT
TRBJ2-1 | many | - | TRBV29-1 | CSVEGSSYNEQFF | TGCAGCGTTGAAGGGAGCTCCTACAATGAGCAGTTCTTC
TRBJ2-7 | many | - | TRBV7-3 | CASSLYSDLTYEQYF | TGTGCCAGCAGCTTATATTCGGACTTAACCTACGAGCAGTACTTC
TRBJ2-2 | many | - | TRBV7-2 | CASSLVRGTGELFF | TGTGCCAGCAGCTTAGTGAGGGGCACCGGGGAGCTGTTTTTT
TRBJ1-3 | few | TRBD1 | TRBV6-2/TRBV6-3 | CASSYPGTGSGNTIYF | TGTGCCAGCAGTTACCCCGGGACAGGGTCTGGAAACACCATATATTTT
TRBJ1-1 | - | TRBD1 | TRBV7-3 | CASSSVQGASTEAFF | TGTGCCAGCAGCTCGGTACAGGGGGCAAGCACTGAAGCTTTCTTT
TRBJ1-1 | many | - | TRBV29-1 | CSVVRGRNTEAFF | TGCAGCGTTGTCAGGGGCCGGAACACTGAAGCTTTCTTT
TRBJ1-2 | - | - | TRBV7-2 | CASSSPGEPYGYTF | TGTGCCAGCAGCTCCCCAGGGGAACCCTATGGCTACACCTTC
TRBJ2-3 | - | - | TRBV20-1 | CSARVSGNTDTQYF | TGCAGTGCTAGAGTTAGCGGAAACACAGATACGCAGTATTTT
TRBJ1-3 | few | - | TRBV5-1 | CASSPAGGRNTIYF | TGCGCCAGCAGCCCCGCCGGAGGGAGAAACACCATATATTTT
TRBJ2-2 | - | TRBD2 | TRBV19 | CAIPGTSGPKSTGELFF | TGTGCCATCCCCGGGACTAGCGGCCCTAAGAGCACCGGGGAGCTGTTTTTT
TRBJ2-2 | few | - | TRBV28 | CASSFETVSGELFF | TGTGCCAGCAGTTTTGAAACAGTGTCCGGGGAGCTGTTTTTT
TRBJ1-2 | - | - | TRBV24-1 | CATSDFLYGYTF | TGTGCCACCAGTGATTTCCTGTATGGCTACACCTTC
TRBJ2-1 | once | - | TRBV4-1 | CASSPGQFYNEQFF | TGCGCCAGCAGCCCTGGACAGTTTTACAATGAGCAGTTCTTC
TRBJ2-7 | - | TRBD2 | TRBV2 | CASKREASYEQYF | TGTGCCAGCAAGCGGGAGGCCTCCTACGAGCAGTACTTC
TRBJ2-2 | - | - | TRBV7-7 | CASSAGQRTGELFF | TGTGCTAGCAGCGCGGGACAGCGCACCGGGGAGCTGTTTTTT
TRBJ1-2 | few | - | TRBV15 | CATSSPREGSGNYGYTF | TGTGCCACCAGCAGCCCTAGGGAAGGCTCAGGAAACTATGGCTACACCTTC
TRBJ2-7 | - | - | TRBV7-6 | CASSLVGGFREQYF | TGTGCCAGCAGCTTAGTTGGCGGGTTCCGGGAGCAGTACTTC
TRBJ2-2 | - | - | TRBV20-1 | CSAPGVSNAGELFF | TGCAGTGCTCCCGGCGTTAGCAACGCCGGGGAGCTGTTTTTT
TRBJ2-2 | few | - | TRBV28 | CASSHSNTGELFF | TGTGCCAGCAGCCATTCGAACACCGGGGAGCTGTTTTTT
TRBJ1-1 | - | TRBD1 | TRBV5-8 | CARRIRGGTEAFF | TGTGCCAGGAGAATCAGGGGGGGGACTGAAGCTTTCTTT
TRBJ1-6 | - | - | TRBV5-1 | CASSLFGTDSPLHF | TGCGCCAGCAGCCTATTCGGGACTGATTCACCCCTCCACTTT
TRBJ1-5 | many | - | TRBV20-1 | CSARERVGQPQHF | TGCAGTGCCAGGGAGCGGGTGGGGCAGCCCCAGCATTTT
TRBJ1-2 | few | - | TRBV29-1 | CSVAKQGDTGYTF | TGCAGCGTTGCTAAACAGGGAGATACGGGCTACACCTTC
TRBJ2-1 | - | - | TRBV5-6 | CASSGPRGGYNEQFF | TGTGCCAGCAGCGGACCCCGAGGGGGATACAATGAGCAGTTCTTC
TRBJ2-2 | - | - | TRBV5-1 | CASSLNQAGTTGELFF | TGCGCCAGCAGCCTAAACCAGGCAGGGACAACCGGGGAGCTGTTTTTT
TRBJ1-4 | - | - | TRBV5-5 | CASSRDSRTNEKLFF | TGTGCCAGCAGCCGCGACAGTAGGACTAATGAAAAACTGTTTTTT